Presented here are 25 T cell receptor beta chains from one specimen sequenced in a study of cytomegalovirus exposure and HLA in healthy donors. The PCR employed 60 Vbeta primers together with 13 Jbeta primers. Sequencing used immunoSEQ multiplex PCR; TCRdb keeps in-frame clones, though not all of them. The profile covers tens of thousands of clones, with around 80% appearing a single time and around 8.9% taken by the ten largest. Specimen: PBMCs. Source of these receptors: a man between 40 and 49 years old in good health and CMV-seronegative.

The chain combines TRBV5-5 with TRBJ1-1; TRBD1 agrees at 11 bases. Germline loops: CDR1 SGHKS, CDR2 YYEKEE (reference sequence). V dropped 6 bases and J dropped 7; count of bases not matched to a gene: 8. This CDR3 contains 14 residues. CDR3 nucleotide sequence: TGTGCCAGCAACGCGGGACAGGGGGAAATTGAAGCTTTCTTT. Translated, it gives CASNAGQGEIEAFF.

CDR3 coding DNA: TGTGCCAGCAGCTTAGATACTGCGGGGGCCGGGGAGACCCAGTACTTC. Translation gives CASSLDTAGAGETQYF. The chain carries TRBV11-2 and TRBJ2-5; D may be TRBD2 (7 bases). The V and J ends lost 0 bases and 5 bases respectively, with 16 bases between them. The germline V gene encodes CDR1 SGHAT and CDR2 FQNNGV. This CDR3 contains 16 residues.

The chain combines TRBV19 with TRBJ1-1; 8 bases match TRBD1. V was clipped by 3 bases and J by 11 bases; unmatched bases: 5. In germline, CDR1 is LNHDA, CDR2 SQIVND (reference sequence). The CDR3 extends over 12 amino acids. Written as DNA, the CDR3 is TGTGCCAGTAGTATGAGGACAGGGTGGGCTTTCTTT. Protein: CASSMRTGWAFF.

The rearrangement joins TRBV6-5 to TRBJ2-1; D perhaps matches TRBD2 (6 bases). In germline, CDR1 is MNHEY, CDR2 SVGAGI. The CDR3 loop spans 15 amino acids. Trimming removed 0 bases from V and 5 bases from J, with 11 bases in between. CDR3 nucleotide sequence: TGTGCCAGCAGTTACTCAACGGGAGCTGACAATGAGCAGTTCTTC. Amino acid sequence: CASSYSTGADNEQFF.

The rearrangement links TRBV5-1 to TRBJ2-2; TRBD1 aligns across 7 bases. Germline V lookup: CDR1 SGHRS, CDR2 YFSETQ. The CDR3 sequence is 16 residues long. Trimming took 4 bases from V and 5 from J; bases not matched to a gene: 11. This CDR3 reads CASSESGTESTGELFF. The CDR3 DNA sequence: TGCGCCAGCAGCGAATCCGGGACAGAGTCTACCGGGGAGCTGTTTTTT.

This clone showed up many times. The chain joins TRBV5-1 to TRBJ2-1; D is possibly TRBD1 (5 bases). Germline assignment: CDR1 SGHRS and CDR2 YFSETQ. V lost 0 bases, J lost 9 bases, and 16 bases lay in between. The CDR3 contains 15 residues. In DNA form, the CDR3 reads TGCGCCAGCAGCTTGGTTCTATCAGGGTTTGGTGAGCAGTTCTTC. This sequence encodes CASSLVLSGFGEQFF.

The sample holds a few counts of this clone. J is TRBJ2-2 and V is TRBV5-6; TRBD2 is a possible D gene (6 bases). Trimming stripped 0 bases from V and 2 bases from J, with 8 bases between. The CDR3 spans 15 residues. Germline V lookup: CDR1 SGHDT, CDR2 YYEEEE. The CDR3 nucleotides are TGTGCCAGCAGCTTGGTGGGACTCAACACCGGGGAGCTGTTTTTT. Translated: CASSLVGLNTGELFF.

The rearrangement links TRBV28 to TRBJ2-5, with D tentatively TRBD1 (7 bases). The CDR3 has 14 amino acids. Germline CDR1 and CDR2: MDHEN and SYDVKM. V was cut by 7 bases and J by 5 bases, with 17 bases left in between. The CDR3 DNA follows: TGTGCCAGCACCACCAGGGGGGCGAGGGAGACCCAGTACTTC. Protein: CASTTRGARETQYF.

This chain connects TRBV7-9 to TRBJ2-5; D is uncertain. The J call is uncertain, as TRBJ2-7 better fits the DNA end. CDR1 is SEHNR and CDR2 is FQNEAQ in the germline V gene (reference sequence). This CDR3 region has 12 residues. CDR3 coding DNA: TGTGCCAGCAGCTTAGAGTATCACGAGCAGTACTTC. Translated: CASSLEYHEQYF.

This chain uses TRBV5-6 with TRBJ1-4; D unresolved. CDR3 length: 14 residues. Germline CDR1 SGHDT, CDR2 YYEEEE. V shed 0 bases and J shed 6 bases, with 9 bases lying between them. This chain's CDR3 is CASSLAGEDEKLFF. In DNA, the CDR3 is TGTGCCAGCAGCTTGGCCGGGGAGGATGAAAAACTGTTTTTT.

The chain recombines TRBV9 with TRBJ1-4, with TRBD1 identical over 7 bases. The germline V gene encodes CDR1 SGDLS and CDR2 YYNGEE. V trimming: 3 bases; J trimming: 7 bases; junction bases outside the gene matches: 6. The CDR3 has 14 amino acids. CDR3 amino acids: CASSARQGSEKLFF. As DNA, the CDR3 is TGTGCCAGCAGCGCGAGACAGGGCAGTGAAAAACTGTTTTTT.

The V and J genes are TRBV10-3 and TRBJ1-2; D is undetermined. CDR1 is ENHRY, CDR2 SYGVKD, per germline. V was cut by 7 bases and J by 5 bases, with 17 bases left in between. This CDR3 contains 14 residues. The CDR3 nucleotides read TGTGCCATCAAGCAGGCCGCAACGTCGTATGGCTACACCTTC. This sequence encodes CAIKQAATSYGYTF.

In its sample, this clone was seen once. CDR3 protein: CASSTSEAPGNTIYF. CDR3 nucleotide sequence: TGTGCCAGTAGTACCTCCGAGGCCCCTGGAAACACCATATATTTT. This chain joins TRBV19 and TRBJ1-3; D gene ambiguous. Germline loops: CDR1 LNHDA, CDR2 SQIVND (reference sequence). This CDR3 is built from 15 residues. Trimming took 4 bases from V and 2 from J, leaving 12 bases between them.

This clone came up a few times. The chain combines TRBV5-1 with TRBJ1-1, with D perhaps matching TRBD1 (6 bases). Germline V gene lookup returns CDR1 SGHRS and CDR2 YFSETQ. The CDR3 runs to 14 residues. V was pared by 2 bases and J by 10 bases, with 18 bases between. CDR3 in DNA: TGCGCCAGCAGCTTCGGGACACCCGGGGGGGGAGCTTTCTTT. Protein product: CASSFGTPGGGAFF.

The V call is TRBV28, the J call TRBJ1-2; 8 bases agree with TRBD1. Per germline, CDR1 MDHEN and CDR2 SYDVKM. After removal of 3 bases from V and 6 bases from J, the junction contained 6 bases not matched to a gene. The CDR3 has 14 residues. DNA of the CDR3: TGTGCCAGCAGTTTTCTGGACAGGGTGGATGGCTACACCTTC. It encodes CASSFLDRVDGYTF.

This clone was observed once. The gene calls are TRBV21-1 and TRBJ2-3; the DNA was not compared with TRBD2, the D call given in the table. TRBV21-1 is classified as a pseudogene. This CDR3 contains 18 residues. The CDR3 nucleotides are TGTGCCAGCAGCAACCCTCCGCGACTAGCGGCTAGCACAGATACGCAGTATTTT. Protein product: CASSNPPRLAASTDTQYF.

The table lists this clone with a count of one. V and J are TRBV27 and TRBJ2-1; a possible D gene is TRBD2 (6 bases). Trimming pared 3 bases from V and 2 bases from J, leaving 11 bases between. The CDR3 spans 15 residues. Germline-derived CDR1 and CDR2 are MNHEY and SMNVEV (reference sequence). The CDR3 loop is CASSFSGDAYNEQFF. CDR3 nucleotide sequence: TGTGCCAGCAGTTTTTCGGGAGACGCCTACAATGAGCAGTTCTTC.

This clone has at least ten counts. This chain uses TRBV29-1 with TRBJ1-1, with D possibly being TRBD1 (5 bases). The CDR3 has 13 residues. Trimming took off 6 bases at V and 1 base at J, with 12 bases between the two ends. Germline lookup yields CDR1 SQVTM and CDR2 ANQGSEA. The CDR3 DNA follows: TGCAGCGTCCACGGAGGGACGAACACTGAAGCTTTCTTT. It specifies CSVHGGTNTEAFF.

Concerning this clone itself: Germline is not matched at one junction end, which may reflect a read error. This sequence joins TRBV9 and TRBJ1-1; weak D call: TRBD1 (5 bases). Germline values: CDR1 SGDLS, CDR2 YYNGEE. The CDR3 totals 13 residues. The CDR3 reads CASSVSPDTEAFF. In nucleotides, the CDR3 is TGTGCCAGCAGCGTGTCTCCGGACACGGAAGCTTTCTTT. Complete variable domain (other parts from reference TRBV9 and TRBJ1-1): DSGVTQTPKHLITATGQRVTLRCSPRSGDLSVYWYQQSLDQGLQFLIQYYNGEERAKGNILERFSAQQFPDLHSELNLSSLELGDSALYFCASSVSPDTEAFFGQGTRLTVV.

CDR3 sequence: CASKTGINTEAFF. CDR3 DNA sequence: TGTGCCAGCAAGACTGGAATCAACACTGAAGCTTTCTTT. The V call is TRBV6-1, the J call TRBJ1-1, with unresolved D. Trimming cost V 7 bases and J 2 bases, with 11 bases left between them. The CDR3 is 13 residues long. Germline V lookup: CDR1 MNHNS, CDR2 SASEGT.

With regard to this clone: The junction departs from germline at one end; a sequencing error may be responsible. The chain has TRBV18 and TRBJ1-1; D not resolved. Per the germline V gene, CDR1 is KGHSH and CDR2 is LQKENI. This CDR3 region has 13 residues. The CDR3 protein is CAGSRHPGTEAFF. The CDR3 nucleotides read TGTGCCGGCTCACGCCATCCGGGCACTGAAGCTTTCTTT.

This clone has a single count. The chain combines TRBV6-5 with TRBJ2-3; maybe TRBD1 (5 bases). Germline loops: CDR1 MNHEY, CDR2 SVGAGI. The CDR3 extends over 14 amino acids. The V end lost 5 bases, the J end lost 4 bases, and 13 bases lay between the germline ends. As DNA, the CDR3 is TGTGCCAGCAGTGAAAAAGGGGTCCCAGATACGCAGTATTTT. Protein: CASSEKGVPDTQYF.

CDR3 region: CATGDRAQETQYF. Here the CDR3 DNA reads TGTGCCACCGGGGACAGGGCACAAGAGACCCAGTACTTC. J is TRBJ2-5 and V is TRBV7-9; 9 bases match TRBD1. V shed 10 bases, J shed 2 bases, and the junction held 5 bases outside the gene matches. The CDR3 sequence is 13 residues long. CDR1 is SEHNR, CDR2 FQNEAQ, per germline (reference sequence).

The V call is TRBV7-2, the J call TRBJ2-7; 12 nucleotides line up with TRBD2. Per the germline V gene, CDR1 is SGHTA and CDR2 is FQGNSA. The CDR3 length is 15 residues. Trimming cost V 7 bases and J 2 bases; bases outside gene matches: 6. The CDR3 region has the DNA TGTGCCAGCACATTAGGACTAGCGGGGACCTACGAGCAGTACTTC. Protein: CASTLGLAGTYEQYF.

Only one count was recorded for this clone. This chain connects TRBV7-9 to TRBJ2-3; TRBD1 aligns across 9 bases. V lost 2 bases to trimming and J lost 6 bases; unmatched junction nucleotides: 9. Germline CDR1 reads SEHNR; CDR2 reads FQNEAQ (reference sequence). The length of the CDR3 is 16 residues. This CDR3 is CASSLPTGTGLDTQYF. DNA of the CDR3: TGTGCCAGCAGCTTACCAACCGGGACAGGGTTGGATACGCAGTATTTT.